These 28 T cell receptor beta chains were all obtained from the same sample, sequenced in a study of vaccination and CD4 T cells after COVID-19. An Oncomine TCR Beta short-read assay was used to sequence the DNA from cultured CD4+ T cells. MiXCR was run by TCRdb on the PCR reads, yielding one entry per CDR3 protein. The sample contains 18,000 or so distinct CDR3 sequences, roughly half of which appear only once. The antigens for these receptors are not known. Time point specified: late sampling 161 to 241 days after vaccination in a few convalescent patients. As to treatment: approximately nine-day PBMC culture with coronavirus spike peptide pools or control peptides (ViraFEST assay). Source: CD4+ T cells from blood, cultured in vitro, taken about 7 months after SARS-CoV-2 vaccination. Every receptor here comes from a human donor who had recovered from COVID-19.

The rearrangement links TRBV5-8 to TRBJ2-3, with 7 bases identical to TRBD2. The V gene end was trimmed by 4 bases and the J gene end by 2 bases; junction bases not matched to a gene: 10. Germline lookup yields CDR1 SGHTS and CDR2 YDEGEE. The CDR3 length is 16 residues. The CDR3: CASSLGGTWDTDTQYF. In DNA, the CDR3 is TGTGCCAGCAGCCTGGGGGGGACTTGGGACACAGATACGCAGTATTTT.

The rearrangement uses TRBV7-9 and TRBJ1-2, with 7 nucleotides matching TRBD1. The CDR3 extends over 13 amino acids. J lost 2 bases, V lost 5 bases, and 2 bases had no gene match. Germline V lookup: CDR1 SEHNR, CDR2 FQNEAQ (reference sequence). CDR3 in DNA: TGTGCCAGCAGCGTGGGACAGAACTATGGCTACACCTTC. Its translation is CASSVGQNYGYTF. Filled out from reference TRBV7-9 and TRBJ1-2, the complete variable domain reads DTGVSQNPRHKITKRGQNVTFRCDPISEHNRLYWYRQTLGQGPEFLTYFQNEAQLEKSRLLSDRFSAERPKGSFSTLEIQRTEQGDSAMYLCASSVGQNYGYTFGSGTRLTVV.

The chain links TRBV12-3 or TRBV12-4 to TRBJ1-2, with D unclear. The ends were cut back, 7 bases at V and 8 bases at J, with 14 bases in the middle. This CDR3 spans 12 amino acids. CDR3 protein: CASTNDPSGYTF. CDR3 nucleotides: TGTGCCAGCACCAACGACCCTTCGGGCTACACCTTC.

The chain couples TRBV6-1 to TRBJ2-5; D remains unclear. The germline V gene has CDR1 MNHNS and CDR2 SASEGT. This CDR3 is built from 13 residues. V lost 8 bases and J lost 4, with 14 bases in between. The CDR3 reads CASGRPVRETQYF. CDR3 in DNA: TGTGCCAGCGGTAGACCGGTTCGAGAGACCCAGTACTTC.

The V and J genes are TRBV7-2 and TRBJ2-1; D perhaps matches TRBD2 (6 bases). Trimming shortened V by 4 bases and J by 0 bases, and 13 bases separated the two germline ends. The CDR3 has 16 amino acids. Germline V gene sequence: CDR1 SGHTA, CDR2 FQGNSA. DNA for the CDR3: TGTGCCAGCAGCTCCCTACTAGCACGCTCCTACAATGAGCAGTTCTTC. Translating gives CASSSLLARSYNEQFF.

This clonotype was counted only a few times. V usage is TRBV7-2 and J usage is TRBJ2-5, with D unclear. The CDR3 runs to 15 residues. Germline V CDR1 and CDR2: SGHTA, FQGNSA. Trimming took off 4 bases at V and 1 base at J, with 13 bases between the two ends. CDR3 nucleotide sequence: TGTGCCAGCAGCTGGCCTATGATGGGCCAAGAGACCCAGTACTTC. Its translation: CASSWPMMGQETQYF.

The sample holds a few counts of this clonotype. This chain uses TRBV6-1 with TRBJ2-7, with TRBD2 identical over 8 bases. The CDR3 is made up of 16 amino acids. Germline values: CDR1 MNHNS, CDR2 SASEGT. Trimming removed 5 bases from V and 0 bases from J; junction bases left unmatched: 9. CDR3 nucleotides: TGTGCCAGCAGTACCCCCAGGGCGGGAGGCTCCTACGAGCAGTACTTC. This translates into CASSTPRAGGSYEQYF.

The chain combines TRBV20-1 with TRBJ2-7; tentative D call: TRBD1 (5 bases). V was clipped by 1 base and J by 2 bases, with 12 bases between them. This CDR3 is built from 14 residues. Germline V CDR1 and CDR2: DFQATT, SNEGSKA (reference sequence). The CDR3 nucleotides are TGCAGTGCTAGAGGGGGCCTAGGGGCCTACGAGCAGTACTTC. Protein product: CSARGGLGAYEQYF.

This clonotype was seen a handful of times. The chain employs TRBV5-4 and TRBJ2-5; D perhaps matches TRBD1 (6 bases). From germline, CDR1 is SGHNT and CDR2 YYREEE (reference sequence). The CDR3 is 14 amino acids. V lost 4 bases and J lost 4, with 14 bases in between. The CDR3 nucleotides read TGTGCCAGCAGCCTAATACAGGGAGTAGAGACCCAGTACTTC. This translates into CASSLIQGVETQYF.

The gene calls are TRBV20-1 and TRBJ2-7; 12 nucleotides line up with TRBD2. CDR1 and CDR2 (germline): DFQATT, SNEGSKA (reference sequence). The CDR3 is made up of 16 amino acids. The ends lost 6 bases at V and 1 base at J; junction bases unmatched: 10. The CDR3 bases are TGCAGTGCGACCCAGGGGGGACTAGCGGGTTCCTACGAGCAGTACTTC. Amino acid sequence: CSATQGGLAGSYEQYF.

This clonotype was observed a handful of times. The gene calls are TRBV19 and TRBJ2-3, with D possibly being TRBD2 (5 bases). Trimming shortened V by 3 bases and J by 8 bases, and 15 bases separated the two germline ends. Germline CDR1 LNHDA, CDR2 SQIVND (reference sequence). The CDR3 runs to 14 residues. As DNA, the CDR3 is TGTGCCAGTAGTATGAGGGAGAACATGGCTACGCAGTATTTT. Translated: CASSMRENMATQYF. Full variable domain (remainder filled in from reference TRBV19 and TRBJ2-3): DGGITQSPKYLFRKEGQNVTLSCEQNLNHDAMYWYRQDPGQGLRLIYYSQIVNDFQKGDIAEGYSVSREKKESFPLTVTSAQKNPTAFYLCASSMRENMATQYFGPGTRLTVL.

The chain recombines TRBV25-1 with TRBJ2-2; D remains unclear. V lost 7 bases and J 2 bases, leaving 11 bases between the germline ends. This CDR3 contains 14 residues. CDR1 is MGHDK and CDR2 is SYGVNS in the germline V gene. The DNA of the CDR3 is TGTGCCAGCATGGGCCGGATAAACACCGGGGAGCTGTTTTTT. Translation gives CASMGRINTGELFF.

This sequence joins TRBV5-1 and TRBJ1-1, with D perhaps matching TRBD1 (5 bases). The CDR3 is made up of 18 amino acids. V gave up 4 bases and J gave up 3 bases, with 25 bases separating them. CDR1 is SGHRS, CDR2 YFSETQ, per germline. CDR3 in amino acids: CASSLGRGHTTNHTEAFF. The CDR3 nucleotides read TGCGCCAGCAGCCTGGGGCGCGGACATACCACGAACCACACTGAAGCTTTCTTT.

The chain combines TRBV21-1 with TRBJ2-1; the D call of TRBD2 is as the table states it, not checked on the DNA. TRBV21-1 is annotated as a pseudogene. The CDR3 is made up of 16 amino acids. CDR3 in amino acids: CASRTLGTSGSNEQFF. CDR3 DNA sequence: TGTGCCAGCAGAACCTTGGGGACTAGCGGGAGCAATGAGCAGTTCTTC.

The chain combines TRBV19 with TRBJ2-5; 7 bases fit TRBD1. Trimming took 5 bases from V and 13 from J; bases not matched to a gene: 13. The CDR3 contains 13 residues. Germline V CDR1 and CDR2: LNHDA, SQIVND (reference sequence). The CDR3 coding sequence is TGTGCCAGTAGTTCCACTCCTCCGACAGGGATGTACTTC. This encodes CASSSTPPTGMYF.

V gene TRBV20-1 combines with J gene TRBJ2-1, with 11 bases matching TRBD2. The length of the CDR3 is 18 residues. V gave up 1 base and J gave up 4 bases; unmatched junction bases: 12. Germline CDR1 reads DFQATT; CDR2 reads SNEGSKA (reference sequence). The CDR3 here is CSARVGSSGGATYNEQFF. The CDR3 region has the DNA TGCAGTGCTAGAGTGGGTAGTAGCGGGGGGGCCACGTACAATGAGCAGTTCTTC.

The genes are TRBV6-1 and TRBJ2-5, with 9 positions matching TRBD1. CDR3 length: 14 residues. With 5 bases clipped from V and 4 bases from J, the junction kept 5 bases outside the gene matches. Germline V gene data show CDR1 as MNHNS and CDR2 as SASEGT. The CDR3 sequence: CASSRQGEGETQYF. CDR3 in DNA: TGTGCCAGCAGTAGACAGGGGGAAGGAGAGACCCAGTACTTC.

This clonotype appeared a few times. The DNA of the CDR3 is TGTGCCAGCAGTTTACGGGACAGGGCTGGCGGCTACACCTTC. Its translation: CASSLRDRAGGYTF. The V gene is TRBV27, the J gene TRBJ1-2; 9 nucleotides line up with TRBD1. Losses at the gene ends were 2 bases for V and 8 bases for J; bases not matched to a gene: 6. CDR1 and CDR2 (germline): MNHEY, SMNVEV (reference sequence). The CDR3 is 14 residues long.

The rearrangement joins TRBV15 to TRBJ2-2; D assignment may be TRBD1 or TRBD2 (5 bases each). The CDR3 length is 18 residues. Germline CDR1 LNHNV, CDR2 YYDKDF (reference sequence). The germline V and J ends were trimmed by 4 bases and 1 base, with 19 bases remaining between them. The CDR3, as DNA: TGTGCCACCAGCACCCACCTCTTTGGGACGGGGAACACCGGGGAGCTGTTTTTT. It encodes CATSTHLFGTGNTGELFF.

This clonotype was counted a few times. The rearrangement links TRBV6-5 to TRBJ2-7, with a possible D match to TRBD2 (6 bases). This CDR3 is built from 14 residues. The V gene's germline CDR1 is MNHEY and CDR2 SVGAGI. Trimming cost V 2 bases and J 2 bases, with 10 bases left between them. The CDR3: CASSYGGSTYEQYF. DNA for the CDR3: TGTGCCAGCAGTTACGGAGGGTCTACCTACGAGCAGTACTTC.

This chain uses TRBV20-1 with TRBJ1-6; the D is unclear. The CDR3 spans 14 residues. Trimming pared 0 bases from V and 6 bases from J, leaving 9 bases between. From germline, CDR1 is DFQATT and CDR2 SNEGSKA (reference sequence). The CDR3 here is CSARDSGGNSPLHF. CDR3 in DNA: TGCAGTGCTAGAGATAGCGGAGGTAATTCACCCCTCCACTTT.

This clonotype has only a few counts. The V and J genes are TRBV7-2 and TRBJ2-7, with a weak D call TRBD1 (6 bases). Germline loops: CDR1 SGHTA, CDR2 FQGNSA. The CDR3 consists of 14 residues. Trimming stripped 1 base from V and 5 bases from J, with 12 bases between. The CDR3 region has the DNA TGTGCCAGCAGCTTAGAGGCAGGGGCGGACGAGCAGTACTTC. Its translation is CASSLEAGADEQYF.

The V gene is TRBV7-3, the J gene TRBJ2-2; 14 bases align to TRBD2. The CDR3 covers 17 residues. Germline V lookup: CDR1 SGHTA, CDR2 FQGTGA. Trimming cost V 5 bases and J 4 bases; bases outside gene matches: 6. DNA for the CDR3: TGTGCCAGCAGCGCGACTAGCGGGGGGGTCGGCACCGGGGAGCTGTTTTTT. Translated: CASSATSGGVGTGELFF. Together with reference TRBV7-3 and TRBJ2-2, the CDR3 gives the full variable domain: GAGVSQTPSNKVTEKGKYVELRCDPISGHTALYWYRQSLGQGPEFLIYFQGTGAADDSGLPNDRFFAVRPEGSVSTLKIQRTERGDSAVYLCASSATSGGVGTGELFFGEGSRLTVL.

The CDR3 sequence: CASTKREEETQYF. The CDR3 nucleotides read TGTGCCAGCACTAAGCGGGAGGAAGAGACCCAGTACTTC. This chain links TRBV6-2 or TRBV6-3 with TRBJ2-5; 9 nucleotides match TRBD2. The germline V gene encodes CDR1 MNHEY and CDR2 SVGEGT. Trimming removed 7 bases from V and 3 bases from J; junction bases left unmatched: 3. The CDR3 has 13 residues.

This chain joins TRBV7-9 and TRBJ2-3; 7 positions agree with TRBD2. The germline V gene encodes CDR1 SEHNR and CDR2 FQNEAQ (reference sequence). The CDR3 length is 16 residues. With V trimmed by 2 bases and J by 0 bases, 5 bases remained unmatched. Written as DNA, the CDR3 is TGTGCCAGCAGCTTATACGCTAGCGGAAGCACAGATACGCAGTATTTT. It codes for CASSLYASGSTDTQYF.

The chain employs TRBV6-1 and TRBJ2-3; TRBD2 matches at 7 bases. Looked up from germline, CDR1 is MNHNS and CDR2 is SASEGT. Losses at the gene ends were 8 bases for V and 2 bases for J; bases not matched to a gene: 7. The CDR3 runs 14 residues. In nucleotides, the CDR3 is TGTGCCAGCGGGGCTAGCGGATCCACAGATACGCAGTATTTT. Protein product: CASGASGSTDTQYF.

This chain joins TRBV7-2 and TRBJ2-7; 8 nucleotides align to TRBD2. The CDR3 loop spans 16 amino acids. Germline trimming cut 4 bases from V and 5 bases from J; bases unmatched to any gene: 13. Germline loops: CDR1 SGHTA, CDR2 FQGNSA. CDR3 amino acids: CASSSWVSGSLNEQYF. The CDR3 coding sequence is TGTGCCAGCAGCTCCTGGGTCAGCGGGAGTCTCAACGAGCAGTACTTC. Together with reference TRBV7-2 and TRBJ2-7, the CDR3 gives the full variable domain: GAGVSQSPSNKVTEKGKDVELRCDPISGHTALYWYRQSLGQGLEFLIYFQGNSAPDKSGLPSDRFSAERTGGSVSTLTIQRTQQEDSAVYLCASSSWVSGSLNEQYFGPGTRLTVT.

The table lists this clonotype with a count of one. The chain combines TRBV6-2 or TRBV6-3 with TRBJ1-2; 8 bases are shared with TRBD1. J gave up 8 bases and V 5 bases, and 4 bases lay outside the gene matches. The CDR3 sequence is 12 residues long. Per the germline V gene, CDR1 is MNHEY and CDR2 is SVGEGT. The CDR3 is CASSNDRGGYTF. Here the CDR3 DNA reads TGTGCCAGCAGTAACGACAGGGGCGGCTACACCTTC.